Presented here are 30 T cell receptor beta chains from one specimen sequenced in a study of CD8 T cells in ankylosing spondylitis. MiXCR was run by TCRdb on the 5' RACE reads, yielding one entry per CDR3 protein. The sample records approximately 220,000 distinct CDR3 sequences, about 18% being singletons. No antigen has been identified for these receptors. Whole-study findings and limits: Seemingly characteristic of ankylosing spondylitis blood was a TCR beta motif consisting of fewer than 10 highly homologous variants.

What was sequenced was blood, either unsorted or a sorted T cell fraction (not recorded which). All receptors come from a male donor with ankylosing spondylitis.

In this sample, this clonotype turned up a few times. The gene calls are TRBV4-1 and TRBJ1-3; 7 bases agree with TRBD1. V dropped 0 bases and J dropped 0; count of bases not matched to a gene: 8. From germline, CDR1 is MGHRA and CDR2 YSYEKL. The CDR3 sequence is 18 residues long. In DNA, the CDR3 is TGCGCCAGCAGCCAAGAAGCCCCGGACAGGAACTCTGGAAACACCATATATTTT. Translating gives CASSQEAPDRNSGNTIYF.

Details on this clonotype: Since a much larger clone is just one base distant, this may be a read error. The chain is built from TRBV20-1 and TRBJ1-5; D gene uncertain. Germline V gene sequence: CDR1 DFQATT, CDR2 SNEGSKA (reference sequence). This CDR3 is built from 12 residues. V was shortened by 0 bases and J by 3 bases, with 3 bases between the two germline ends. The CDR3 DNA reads TGCAGTGCTAGAGAAAACAATCAGCCCCAGCATTTT. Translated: CSARENNQPQHF.

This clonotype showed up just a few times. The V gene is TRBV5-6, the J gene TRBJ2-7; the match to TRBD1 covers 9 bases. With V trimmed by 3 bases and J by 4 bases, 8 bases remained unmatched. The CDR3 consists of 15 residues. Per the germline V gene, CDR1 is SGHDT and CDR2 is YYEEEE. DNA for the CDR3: TGTGCCAGCAGCTGGGCACCGGGACAGGGTTACGAGCAGTACTTC. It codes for CASSWAPGQGYEQYF. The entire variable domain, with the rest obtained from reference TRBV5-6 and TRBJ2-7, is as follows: DAGVTQSPTHLIKTRGQQVTLRCSPKSGHDTVSWYQQALGQGPQFIFQYYEEEERQRGNFPDRFSGHQFPNYSSELNVNALLLGDSALYLCASSWAPGQGYEQYFGPGTRLTVT.

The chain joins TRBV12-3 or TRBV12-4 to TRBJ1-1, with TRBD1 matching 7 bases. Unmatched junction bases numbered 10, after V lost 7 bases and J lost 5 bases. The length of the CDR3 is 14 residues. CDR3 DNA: TGTGCCAGCAACCCACAGGGGATCGGAACTGAAGCTTTCTTT. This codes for CASNPQGIGTEAFF.

CDR3 region: CASSLGGSPEQYF. The CDR3 nucleotides read TGTGCCAGCAGCTTAGGGGGGTCCCCGGAGCAGTACTTC. The chain links TRBV7-9 to TRBJ2-7; D is perhaps TRBD1 or TRBD2 (5 bases each). Germline V gene sequence: CDR1 SEHNR, CDR2 FQNEAQ (reference sequence). Trimming stripped 1 base from V and 7 bases from J, with 11 bases between. This CDR3 comprises 13 residues.

The chain's CDR3 is CATGQSGPYNEQFF. CDR3 DNA sequence: TGTGCCACGGGACAGTCTGGCCCCTACAATGAGCAGTTCTTC. The genes are TRBV28 and TRBJ2-1; 7 nucleotides match TRBD1. Germline lookup yields CDR1 MDHEN and CDR2 SYDVKM. CDR3 length equals 14 residues. J lost 2 bases, V lost 10 bases, and 8 bases had no gene match. The variable domain in full, completed from reference TRBV28 and TRBJ2-1, reads DVKVTQSSRYLVKRTGEKVFLECVQDMDHENMFWYRQDPGLGLRLIYFSYDVKMKEKGDIPEGYSVSREKKERFSLILESASTNQTSMYLCATGQSGPYNEQFFGPGTRLTVL.

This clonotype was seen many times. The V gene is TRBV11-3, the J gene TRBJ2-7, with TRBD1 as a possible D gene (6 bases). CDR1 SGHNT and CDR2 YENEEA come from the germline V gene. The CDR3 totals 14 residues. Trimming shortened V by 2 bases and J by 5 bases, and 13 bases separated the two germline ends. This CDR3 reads CASSLRQAENEQYF. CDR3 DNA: TGTGCCAGCAGCTTAAGACAGGCAGAGAACGAGCAGTACTTC.

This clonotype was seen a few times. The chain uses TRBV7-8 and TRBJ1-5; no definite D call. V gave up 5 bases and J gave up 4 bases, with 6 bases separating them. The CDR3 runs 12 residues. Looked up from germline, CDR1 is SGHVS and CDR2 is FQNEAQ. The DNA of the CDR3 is TGTGCCAGCAGCGCTAGAAATCAGCCCCAGCATTTT. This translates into CASSARNQPQHF. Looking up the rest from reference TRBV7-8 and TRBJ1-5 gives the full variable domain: GAGVSQSPRYKVAKRGQDVALRCDPISGHVSLFWYQQALGQGPEFLTYFQNEAQLDKSGLPSDRFFAERPEGSVSTLKIQRTQQEDSAVYLCASSARNQPQHFGDGTRLSIL.

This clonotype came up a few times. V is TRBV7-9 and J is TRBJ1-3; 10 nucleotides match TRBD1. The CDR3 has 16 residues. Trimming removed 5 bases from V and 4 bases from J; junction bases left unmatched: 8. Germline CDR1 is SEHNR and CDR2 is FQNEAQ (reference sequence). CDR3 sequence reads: CASSLIDRGPGNTIYF. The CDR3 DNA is TGTGCCAGCAGCCTGATCGACAGGGGGCCAGGAAACACCATATATTTT.

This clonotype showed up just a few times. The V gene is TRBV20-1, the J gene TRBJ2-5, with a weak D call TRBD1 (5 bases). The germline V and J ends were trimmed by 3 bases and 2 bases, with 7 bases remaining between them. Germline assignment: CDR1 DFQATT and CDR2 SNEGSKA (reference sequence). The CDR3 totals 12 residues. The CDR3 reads CSARTVQETQYF. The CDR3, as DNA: TGCAGTGCTAGGACAGTACAAGAGACCCAGTACTTC.

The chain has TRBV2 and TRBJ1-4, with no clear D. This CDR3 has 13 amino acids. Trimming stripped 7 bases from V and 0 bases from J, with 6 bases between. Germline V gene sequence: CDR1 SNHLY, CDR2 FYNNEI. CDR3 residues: CASIPSTNEKLFF. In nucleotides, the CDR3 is TGTGCCAGCATCCCCTCAACTAATGAAAAACTGTTTTTT.

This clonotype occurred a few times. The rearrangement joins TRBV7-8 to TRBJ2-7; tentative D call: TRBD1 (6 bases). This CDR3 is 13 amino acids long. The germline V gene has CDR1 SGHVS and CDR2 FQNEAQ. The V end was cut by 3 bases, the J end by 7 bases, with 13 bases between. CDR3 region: CASSFYRANEQYF. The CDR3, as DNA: TGTGCCAGCAGCTTTTACAGGGCAAATGAGCAGTACTTC. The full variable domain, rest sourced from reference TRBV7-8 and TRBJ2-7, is GAGVSQSPRYKVAKRGQDVALRCDPISGHVSLFWYQQALGQGPEFLTYFQNEAQLDKSGLPSDRFFAERPEGSVSTLKIQRTQQEDSAVYLCASSFYRANEQYFGPGTRLTVT.

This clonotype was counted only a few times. The CDR3 is CASSLLGGQEEQYF. CDR3 sequence (DNA): TGTGCCAGCAGTTTATTGGGGGGCCAAGAGGAGCAGTACTTC. The chain couples TRBV27 to TRBJ2-7; D may match TRBD1 or TRBD2 (6 bases each). CDR1 and CDR2 from the germline V gene are MNHEY and SMNVEV (reference sequence). V was trimmed by 1 base and J by 7 bases, leaving 14 bases between them. The CDR3 loop spans 14 amino acids.

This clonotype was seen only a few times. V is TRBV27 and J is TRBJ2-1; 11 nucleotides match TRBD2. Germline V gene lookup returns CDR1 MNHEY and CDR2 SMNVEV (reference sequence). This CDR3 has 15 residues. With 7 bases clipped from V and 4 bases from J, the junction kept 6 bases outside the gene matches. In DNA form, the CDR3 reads TGTGCCAGCACTCCCGGGACTAGCGGATACAATGAGCAGTTCTTC. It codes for CASTPGTSGYNEQFF.

CDR3 sequence reads: CASSRWNDSYYGYTF. The CDR3 DNA reads TGTGCCAGCAGCCGGTGGAACGACAGCTACTATGGCTACACCTTC. The chain uses TRBV3-1 and TRBJ1-2, with D possibly TRBD1 on 5 matching bases. CDR1 and CDR2 from the germline V gene are LGHDT and YNNKEL (reference sequence). V was shortened by 4 bases and J by 3 bases, with 15 bases between the two germline ends. There are 15 residues in the CDR3.

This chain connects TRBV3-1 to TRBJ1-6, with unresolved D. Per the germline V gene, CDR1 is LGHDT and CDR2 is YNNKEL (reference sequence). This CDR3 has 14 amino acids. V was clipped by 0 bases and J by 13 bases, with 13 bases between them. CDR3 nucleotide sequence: TGTGCCAGCAGCCAAGATACGGCGGCCTCTCCCCTCCACTTT. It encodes CASSQDTAASPLHF.

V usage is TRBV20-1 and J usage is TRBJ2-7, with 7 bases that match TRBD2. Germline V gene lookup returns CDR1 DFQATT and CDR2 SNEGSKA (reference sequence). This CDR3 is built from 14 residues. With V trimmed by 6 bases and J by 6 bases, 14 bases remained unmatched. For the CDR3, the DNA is TGCAGTGCCCTCGGGGGGAGGGAACCCCTCGAGCAGTACTTC. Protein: CSALGGREPLEQYF.

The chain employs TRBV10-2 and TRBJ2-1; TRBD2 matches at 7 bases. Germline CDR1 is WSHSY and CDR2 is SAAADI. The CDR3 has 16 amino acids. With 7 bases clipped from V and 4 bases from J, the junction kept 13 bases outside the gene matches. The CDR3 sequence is CASTKVWDYLYNEQFF. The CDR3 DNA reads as TGCGCCAGCACCAAGGTATGGGACTACCTATACAATGAGCAGTTCTTC.

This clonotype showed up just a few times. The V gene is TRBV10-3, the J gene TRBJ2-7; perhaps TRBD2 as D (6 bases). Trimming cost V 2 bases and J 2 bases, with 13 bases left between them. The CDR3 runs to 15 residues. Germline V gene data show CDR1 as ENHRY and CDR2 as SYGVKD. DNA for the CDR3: TGTGCCATCAGTGAGCCGGGACTTAGGCCCTACGAGCAGTACTTC. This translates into CAISEPGLRPYEQYF.

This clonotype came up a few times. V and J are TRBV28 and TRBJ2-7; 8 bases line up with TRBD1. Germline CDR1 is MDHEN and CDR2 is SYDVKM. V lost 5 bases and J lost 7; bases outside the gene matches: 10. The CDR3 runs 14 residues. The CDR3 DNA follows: TGTGCCAGCAGTCTCACCGGGACAGGTGGGGAGCAGTACTTC. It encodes CASSLTGTGGEQYF.

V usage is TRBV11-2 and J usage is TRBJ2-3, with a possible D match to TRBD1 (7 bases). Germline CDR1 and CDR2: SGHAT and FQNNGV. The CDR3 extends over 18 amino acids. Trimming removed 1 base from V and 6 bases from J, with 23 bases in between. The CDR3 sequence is CASSLGTTGVNFWDTQYF. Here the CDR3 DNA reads TGTGCCAGCAGCTTAGGGACTACAGGGGTAAATTTTTGGGATACGCAGTATTTT.

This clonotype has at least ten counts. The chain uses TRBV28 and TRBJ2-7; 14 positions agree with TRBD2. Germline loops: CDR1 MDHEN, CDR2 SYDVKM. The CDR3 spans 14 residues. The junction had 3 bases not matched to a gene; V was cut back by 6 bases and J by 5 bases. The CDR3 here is CASSPGLAGDEQYF. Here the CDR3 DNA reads TGTGCCAGCAGCCCGGGACTAGCGGGAGACGAGCAGTACTTC.

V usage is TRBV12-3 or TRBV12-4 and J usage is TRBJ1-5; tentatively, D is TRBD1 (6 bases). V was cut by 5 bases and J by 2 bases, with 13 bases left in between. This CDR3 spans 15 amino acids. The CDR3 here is CASSQGGEGNQPQHF. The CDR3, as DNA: TGTGCCAGCAGTCAAGGGGGGGAGGGCAATCAGCCCCAGCATTTT.

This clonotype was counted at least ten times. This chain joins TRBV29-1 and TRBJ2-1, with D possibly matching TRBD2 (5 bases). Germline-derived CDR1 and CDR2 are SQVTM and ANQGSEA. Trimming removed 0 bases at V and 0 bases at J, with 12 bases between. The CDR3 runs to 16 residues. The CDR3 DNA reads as TGCAGCGTTGAAGATCACCGGGGTAGCTCCTACAATGAGCAGTTCTTC. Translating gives CSVEDHRGSSYNEQFF.

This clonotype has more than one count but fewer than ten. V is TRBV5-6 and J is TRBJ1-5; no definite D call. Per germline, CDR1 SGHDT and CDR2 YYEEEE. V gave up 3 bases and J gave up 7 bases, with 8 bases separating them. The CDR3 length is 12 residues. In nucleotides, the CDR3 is TGTGCCAGCAGCTCGGGAGCCCAGCCCCAGCATTTT. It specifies CASSSGAQPQHF.

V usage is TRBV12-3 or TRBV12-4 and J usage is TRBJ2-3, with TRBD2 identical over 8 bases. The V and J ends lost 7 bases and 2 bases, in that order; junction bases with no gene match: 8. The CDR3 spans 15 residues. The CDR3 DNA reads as TGTGCCAGCACCCAACGGGGGGGCCTCACAGATACGCAGTATTTT. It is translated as CASTQRGGLTDTQYF.

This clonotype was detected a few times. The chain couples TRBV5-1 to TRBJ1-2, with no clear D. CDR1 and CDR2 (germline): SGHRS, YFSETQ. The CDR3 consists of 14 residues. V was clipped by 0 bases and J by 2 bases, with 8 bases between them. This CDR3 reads CASSLGAENYGYTF. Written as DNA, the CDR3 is TGCGCCAGCAGCTTGGGAGCCGAGAACTATGGCTACACCTTC.

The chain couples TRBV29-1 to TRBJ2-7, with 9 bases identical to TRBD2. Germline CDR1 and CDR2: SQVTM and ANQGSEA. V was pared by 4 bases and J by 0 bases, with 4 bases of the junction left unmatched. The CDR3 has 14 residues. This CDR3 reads CSVVLAGLSYEQYF. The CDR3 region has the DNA TGCAGCGTTGTTCTAGCGGGACTCTCCTACGAGCAGTACTTC.

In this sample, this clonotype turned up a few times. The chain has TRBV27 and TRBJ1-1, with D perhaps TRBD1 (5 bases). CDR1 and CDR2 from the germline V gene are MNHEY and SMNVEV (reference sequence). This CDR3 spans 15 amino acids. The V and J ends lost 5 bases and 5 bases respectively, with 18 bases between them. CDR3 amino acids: CASSLGGWGGTEAFF. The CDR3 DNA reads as TGTGCCAGCAGTCTAGGCGGCTGGGGCGGGACTGAAGCTTTCTTT.

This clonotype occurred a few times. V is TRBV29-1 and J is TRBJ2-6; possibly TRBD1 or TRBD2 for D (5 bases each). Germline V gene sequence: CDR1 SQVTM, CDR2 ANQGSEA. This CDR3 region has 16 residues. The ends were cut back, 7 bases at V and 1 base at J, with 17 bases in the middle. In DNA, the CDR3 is TGCAGCGGAACCCGGGACGGAGAATCTGGGGCCAACGTCCTGACTTTC. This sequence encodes CSGTRDGESGANVLTF.